This T cell receptor beta chain was identified in a study of human T cells and chemical hapten exposure. TCRdb re-called the RACE reads with MiXCR, one entry per CDR3 protein. The sample includes under 200,000 distinct CDR3 sequences, around 13% seen only once; the top ten take 1.5% to 2%. A few counts support this clonotype. Germline and junction disagree at one end, which may indicate a read error. Time point: patch test 1, 2 weeks after DPC sensitization. Treatment denoted: therapeutic diphenylcyclopropenone sensitization with weekly scalp DPC. Germline loops: CDR1 SGHTA, CDR2 FQGNSA. The length of the CDR3 is 14 residues.

Sequencing was performed on whole blood, taken in connection with sensitization to the hapten diphenylcyclopropenone (DPC). This receptor was taken from a woman aged 30 to 39 with alopecia areata. Some clones in this sample may be carry-over from other donors' samples. This sequence joins TRBV7-2 and TRBJ2-5, with 9 bases fitting TRBD2. The DNA of the CDR3 is TGTGCCAGCAGCATAGCGGGGGCCGGAGAGACCCAGTACTTC. This translates into CASSIAGAGETQYF.